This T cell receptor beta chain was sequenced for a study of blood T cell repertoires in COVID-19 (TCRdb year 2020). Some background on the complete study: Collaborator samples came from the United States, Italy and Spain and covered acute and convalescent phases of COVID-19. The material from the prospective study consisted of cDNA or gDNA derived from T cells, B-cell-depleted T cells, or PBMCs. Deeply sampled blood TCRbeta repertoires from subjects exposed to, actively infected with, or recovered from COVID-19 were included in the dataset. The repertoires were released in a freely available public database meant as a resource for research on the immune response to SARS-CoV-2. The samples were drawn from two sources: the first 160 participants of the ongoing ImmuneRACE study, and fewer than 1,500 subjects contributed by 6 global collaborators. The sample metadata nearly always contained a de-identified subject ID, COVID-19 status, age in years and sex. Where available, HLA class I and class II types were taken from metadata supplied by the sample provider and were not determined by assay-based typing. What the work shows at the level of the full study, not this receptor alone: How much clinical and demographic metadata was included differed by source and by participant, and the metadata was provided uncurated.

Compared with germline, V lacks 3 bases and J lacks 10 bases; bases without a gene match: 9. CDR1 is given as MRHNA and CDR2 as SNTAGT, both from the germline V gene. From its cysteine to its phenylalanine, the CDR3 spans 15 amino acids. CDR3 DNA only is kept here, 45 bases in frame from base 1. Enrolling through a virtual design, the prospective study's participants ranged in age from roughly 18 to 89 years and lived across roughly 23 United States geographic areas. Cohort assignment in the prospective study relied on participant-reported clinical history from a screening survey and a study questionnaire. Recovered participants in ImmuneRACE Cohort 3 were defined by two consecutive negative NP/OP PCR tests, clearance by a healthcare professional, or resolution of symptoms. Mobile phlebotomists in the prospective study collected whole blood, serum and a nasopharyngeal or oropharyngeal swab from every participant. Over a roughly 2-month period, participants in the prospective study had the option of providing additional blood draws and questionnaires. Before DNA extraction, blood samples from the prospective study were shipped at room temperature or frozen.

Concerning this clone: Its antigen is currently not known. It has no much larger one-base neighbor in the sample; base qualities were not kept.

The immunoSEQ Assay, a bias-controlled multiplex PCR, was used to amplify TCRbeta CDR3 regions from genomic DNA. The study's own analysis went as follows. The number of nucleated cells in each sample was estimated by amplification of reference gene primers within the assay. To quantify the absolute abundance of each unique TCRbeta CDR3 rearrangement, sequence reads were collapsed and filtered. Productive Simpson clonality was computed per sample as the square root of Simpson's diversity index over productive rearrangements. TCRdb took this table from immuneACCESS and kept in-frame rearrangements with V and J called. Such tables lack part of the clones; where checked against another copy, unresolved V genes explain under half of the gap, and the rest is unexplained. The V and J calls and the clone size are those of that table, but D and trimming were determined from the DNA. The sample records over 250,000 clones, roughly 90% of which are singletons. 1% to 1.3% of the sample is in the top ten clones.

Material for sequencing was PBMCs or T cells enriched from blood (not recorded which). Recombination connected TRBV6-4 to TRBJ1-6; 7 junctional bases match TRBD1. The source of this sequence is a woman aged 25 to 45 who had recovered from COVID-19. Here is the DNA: TGTGCCAGCAGTGATCGACAGGGCGGAAGATCACCCCTCCACTTT. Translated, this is CASSDRQGGRSPLHF.